The present entry profiles one T cell receptor beta chain with its context. Here immunoSEQ multiplex PCR was the method, and the copy in TCRdb shows in-frame clones only, minus some. Among hundreds of thousands of clones listed, over 75% were seen once. This sample is part of a study of blood T cell repertoires in COVID-19. Whole-study context: COVID-19 samples collected from the United States, Italy and Spain covered acute and convalescent phases. In each case, the material was cDNA or gDNA derived from T cells, B-cell-depleted T cells, or PBMCs.

The study assigned cohorts using participant-reported clinical history. Two consecutive negative NP/OP PCR tests, clearance, or resolved symptoms defined Cohort 3 recovery. Sequencing was done on a sample of PBMCs or T cells enriched from blood (not recorded which). The source is a woman aged 40 to 55 who had recovered from COVID-19.

This CDR3 is CASSIQKQGAAFF. Here the CDR3 DNA reads TGTGCCAGTAGTATCCAGAAACAGGGGGCGGCTTTCTTT. V gene TRBV19 combines with J gene TRBJ1-1, with 9 bases fitting TRBD1. J gave up 11 bases and V 3 bases, and 7 bases lay outside the gene matches. The V gene's germline CDR1 is LNHDA and CDR2 SQIVND (reference sequence). This CDR3 is 13 amino acids long.